A selection of T cell receptor beta chains follows, all from one sample in a study of OX40 agonist ivuxolimab in advanced cancers. This table comes from immunoSEQ multiplex PCR, and its TCRdb copy is limited to in-frame clones, with some not included. Among approximately 40,000 clones listed, about 90% were seen once. The starting material was CD4+ or CD8+ T cells sorted from blood, obtained in a trial of the OX40 agonist ivuxolimab. These receptors were obtained from an adult with an advanced solid tumor such as melanoma, head and neck, liver or kidney cancer. Both conserved end residues are part of each CDR3. Each record gives: V gene, D gene, J gene, clone size, CDR3 DNA, CDR3 protein. The D gene is left open where the match is weak. Part of the rows lack a size; the others show once, few, many or a class for expanded clones.

TRBV5-1	NA	TRBJ2-3	NA	TGCGCCAGCAGCTTGGCGGGAGAGCGGGATACGCAGTATTTT	CASSLAGERDTQYF
TRBV7-9	NA	TRBJ2-2	NA	TGTGCCAGCAGCGGGCGGACTCTGAACACCGGGGAGCTGTTTTTT	CASSGRTLNTGELFF
TRBV12-5	NA	TRBJ2-2	NA	TGTGCTAGTGGGTCTCCTCGCACCGGGGAGCTGTTTTTT	CASGSPRTGELFF
TRBV13	NA	TRBJ1-3	medium-sized	TGTGCCAGCAGCCCAAACAGCCAGGGATCCTCTGGAAACACCATATATTTT	CASSPNSQGSSGNTIYF
TRBV19	TRBD1	TRBJ1-6	NA	TGTGCCAGTAGTTGGGACAGGGACGATTCACCCCTCCACTTT	CASSWDRDDSPLHF
TRBV12-5	NA	TRBJ1-1	NA	TGTGCTAGTGGTCCAAGCCTGAACACTGAAGCTTTCTTT	CASGPSLNTEAFF
TRBV29-1	TRBD2	TRBJ2-3	once	TGCAGCGTTGAGGCTCCAGCGGGAGCGGGGCCAGATACGCAGTATTTT	CSVEAPAGAGPDTQYF
TRBV7-9	NA	TRBJ1-6	once	TGTGCCAGCAGCTCCGGGAATTCACCCCTCCACTTT	CASSSGNSPLHF
TRBV9	NA	TRBJ1-2	NA	TGTGCCAGCAGCGTAGGGCCAGGGGCGGATGGCTACACCTTC	CASSVGPGADGYTF
TRBV29-1	NA	TRBJ1-2	NA	TGCAGCGCCCCAGGGGACATGGGAGGCTACACCTTC	CSAPGDMGGYTF
TRBV20-1	TRBD2	TRBJ2-1	once	TGCAGTGCTAGAGATAACCTAGCGGATTTCTTC	CSARDNLADFF
TRBV6-6	TRBD1	TRBJ1-2	NA	TGTGCCAGTTACCGGGACAGGGGACTTAACTATGGCTACACCTTC	CASYRDRGLNYGYTF
TRBV27	TRBD1	TRBJ1-2	NA	TGTGCCAGCAGTCCAATATCACAGGGGGTCTATGGCTACACCTTC	CASSPISQGVYGYTF
TRBV7-8	TRBD1	TRBJ1-1	NA	TGTGCCAGCAGGGGCCGGGACAGGAATGGGCAGACTGAAGCTTTCTTT	CASRGRDRNGQTEAFF
TRBV13	TRBD1	TRBJ2-6	once	TGTGCCAGCAGCTTAACCCCAGGGGGCGCTGGGGCCAACGTCCTGACTTTC	CASSLTPGGAGANVLTF
TRBV18	NA	TRBJ2-7	NA	TGTGCCAGCTCACAGTTTAGGGGACACGAGCAGTACTTC	CASSQFRGHEQYF
TRBV6-5	NA	TRBJ1-5	NA	TGTGCCAGCAGTTACCCGGCGTGGAGGGACTATCAGCCCCAGCATTTT	CASSYPAWRDYQPQHF
TRBV6-5	NA	TRBJ1-2	NA	TGTGCCAGCAGTGGGACGGACCAAACCTATGGCTACACCTTC	CASSGTDQTYGYTF
TRBV7-9	TRBD1	TRBJ2-1	NA	TGTGCCAGCAGCCCCCCCGGGACAGGGGGCCTGGGTTACTACAATGAGCAGTTCTTC	CASSPPGTGGLGYYNEQFF
TRBV28	NA	TRBJ2-7	NA	TGTGCCAGCAGTTCTCCCCGCGGAGCTTACGAGCAGTACTTC	CASSSPRGAYEQYF
TRBV4-1	NA	TRBJ2-1	NA	TGCGCCAGCAGCCAAGCATCGGTTCCTAGCTCCTACAATGAGCAGTTCTTC	CASSQASVPSSYNEQFF
TRBV7-9	NA	TRBJ2-5	NA	TGTGCCAGCAGCTTAGGGTCTAGCCGAGAGACCCAGTACTTC	CASSLGSSRETQYF
TRBV5-6	TRBD1	TRBJ2-2	NA	TGTGCCAGCAGCTTGGACCGGGACAGGGGAACCGGGGAGCTGTTTTTT	CASSLDRDRGTGELFF
TRBV19	TRBD1	TRBJ1-4	NA	TGTGCCAGTAGTATAGATCAGGGACAGGCCTGGCGCCGCAATGAAAAACTGTTTTTT	CASSIDQGQAWRRNEKLFF
TRBV30	TRBD1	TRBJ1-1	once	TGTGCCTGGTGGAGCGGACAGGGGGCTCCGGAAGCTTTCTTT	CAWWSGQGAPEAFF
TRBV11-2	NA	TRBJ2-1	NA	TGTGCCAGCAGCTTAGAGGCAGGGCATGAGCAGTTCTTC	CASSLEAGHEQFF
TRBV11-2	TRBD2	TRBJ2-3	NA	TGTGCCAGCAGCTTAGTTAGCGGGAGGGCCAGCACAGATACGCAGTATTTT	CASSLVSGRASTDTQYF
TRBV19	NA	TRBJ2-1	few	TGTGCCAGCTCGGGGAGGAACAATGAGCAGTTCTTC	CASSGRNNEQFF
TRBV20-1	NA	TRBJ2-1	NA	TGCAGTGCTAGAGATTACAATGAGCAGTTCTTC	CSARDYNEQFF
TRBV7-9	NA	TRBJ2-1	NA	TGTGCCAGCAGCTTCCAGGAGCAGTTCTTC	CASSFQEQFF
TRBV27	NA	TRBJ2-1	NA	TGTGCCAGCAGGGGGATCACGACTAGTTGGGTGGTGGGATCCTACAATGAGCAGTTCTTC	CASRGITTSWVVGSYNEQFF
TRBV29-1	TRBD1	TRBJ1-2	NA	TGCAGCGCCAGGGGGGGTTTAGGAGGCTACACCTTC	CSARGGLGGYTF
TRBV6-5	NA	TRBJ2-1	NA	TGTGCCAGCAGACAGGACCCCTCGACCTACAATGAGCAGTTCTTC	CASRQDPSTYNEQFF
TRBV5-6	TRBD2	TRBJ2-7	NA	TGTGCCAGCAGCCCGGGGGGGTACTACGAGCAGTACTTC	CASSPGGYYEQYF
TRBV7-9	NA	TRBJ2-5	NA	TGTGCCAGCAGCTTAGACAGGGAAGAGACCCAGTACTTC	CASSLDREETQYF
TRBV9	TRBD1	TRBJ2-1	NA	TGTGCCAGCAGCGTAGCTTATTTGAGGGACAGGGGTTCCTACAATGAGCAGTTCTTC	CASSVAYLRDRGSYNEQFF
TRBV7-8	NA	TRBJ1-5	NA	TGTGCCAGCAGCCCGGGGACGGGGATTAGCAATCAGCCCCAGCATTTT	CASSPGTGISNQPQHF
TRBV7-6	TRBD1	TRBJ1-1	NA	TGTGCCAGCAGCTCCGGACAGGGAGACACTGAAGCTTTCTTT	CASSSGQGDTEAFF
TRBV6-1	NA	TRBJ2-1	NA	TGTGCCAGCAGTGAAGCAGCGAACAATGAGCAGTTCTTC	CASSEAANNEQFF
TRBV16	TRBD2	TRBJ2-3	NA	TGTGCCAGCAGCCCGGAGACTAGCTCCGGAACGACTAGCACAGATACGCAGTATTTT	CASSPETSSGTTSTDTQYF
TRBV7-8	NA	TRBJ2-5	NA	TGTGCCAGCAGCTTAGGGACAGCGCGAGAGACCCAGTACTTC	CASSLGTARETQYF
TRBV27	NA	TRBJ2-7	NA	TGTGCCAGCAGTGGAAGGGACCAGCTCTACGAGCAGTACTTC	CASSGRDQLYEQYF
TRBV6-6	NA	TRBJ1-3	once	TGTGCCAGCAGTCCAGGGGCTACTGGAAACACCATATATTTT	CASSPGATGNTIYF
TRBV19	NA	TRBJ2-5	few	TGTGCCGTTGGAGGGGGACTACACCTTGAGACCCAGTACTTC	CAVGGGLHLETQYF
TRBV7-8	NA	TRBJ2-7	NA	TGTGCCAGCAGCTTAGGAAGCGGCGACTACGAGCAGTACTTC	CASSLGSGDYEQYF
TRBV30	NA	TRBJ2-2	NA	TGTGCCTGGACTTACTCGCCGGCCACCGGGGAGCTGTTTTTT	CAWTYSPATGELFF
TRBV29-1	NA	TRBJ1-1	NA	TGCAGTGCCCGGGACGGATATGAAGCTTTCTTT	CSARDGYEAFF
TRBV7-6	NA	TRBJ1-2	NA	TGTGCCAGCAGCTTAACCCTAACTGGGCCTAACTATGGCTACACCTTC	CASSLTLTGPNYGYTF
TRBV19	NA	TRBJ2-1	NA	TGTGCCAGTAGTACGACTAGACACAATGAGCAGTTCTTC	CASSTTRHNEQFF
TRBV7-9	NA	TRBJ2-3	NA	TGTGCCAGCAGCGTTGGGGTGGATACGCAGTATTTT	CASSVGVDTQYF